These T cell receptor beta chains were read from a single sample in a study of blood T cells in healthy people across ages. TCRdb redid the calling of the 5' RACE reads with MiXCR, one entry per CDR3 protein. The top ten clones hold 22% of a sample with more than 650,000 distinct CDR3 sequences, approximately 22% of them seen once. The specimen sequenced was blood. Receptors were obtained from a man between 65 and 80 years old in good health. The CDR3 runs from the conserved cysteine through the conserved F or W. Each record gives: V gene, clone size, D gene, CDR3 length, J gene, CDR3 DNA, CDR3 protein. A D gene is named only where the DNA matches it firmly. Expanded clones get a size class; other rows say once, few or many, or leave the size out.

TRBV20-1	NA	NA	13	TRBJ2-7	TGCGGCCTCCGAGTATGGGGGAGGTACGAGCAGTACTTC	CGLRVWGRYEQYF
TRBV18	few	NA	12	TRBJ2-7	TGTGCCAGCTCCCCCGCTTTTGACGAGCAGTACTTC	CASSPAFDEQYF
TRBV5-1	NA	TRBD2	17	TRBJ2-7	TGCGCCAGCAGCCTGAATTTAGCGGGGGCGAACTCCTACGAGCAGTACTTC	CASSLNLAGANSYEQYF
TRBV7-9	NA	TRBD2	15	TRBJ2-1	TGTGCCAGCAGCTTCGGGGATAGCGGGGGGCGGGAGCAGTTCTTC	CASSFGDSGGREQFF
TRBV4-2	few	TRBD2	17	TRBJ2-7	TGTGCCAGCAGCCAAGACCCTAGCGGGGGACCTATCTACGAGCAGTACTTC	CASSQDPSGGPIYEQYF
TRBV29-1	NA	NA	15	TRBJ1-1	TGCAGCGTTGAACCGTCTGATGGCAGATCACATGAAGCTTTCTTT	CSVEPSDGRSHEAFF
TRBV30	NA	NA	13	TRBJ1-2	TGTGCCTGGAGTGTACTGGCAGGCGGGGTCGACACCTTC	CAWSVLAGGVDTF
TRBV15	NA	NA	18	TRBJ1-4	TGTGCCACCAGCAGGTTAACAGGGAGGATGGCAACTAATGAAAAACTGTTTTTT	CATSRLTGRMATNEKLFF
TRBV2	NA	NA	15	TRBJ1-1	TGTGCCAGCAGTGAAGCGCTTGGGGTCAACACTGAAGCTTTCTTT	CASSEALGVNTEAFF
TRBV28	many	TRBD2	17	TRBJ2-7	TGTGCCAGCACCACGACCTCTCGGGGGGTCAAATCCTACGAGCAGTACTTC	CASTTTSRGVKSYEQYF
TRBV12-3/TRBV12-4	many	NA	16	TRBJ2-4	TGTGCCAGCAGGCCCGGGAAAGTCCCGATCGAGAACATTCAGTACTTC	CASRPGKVPIENIQYF
TRBV2	NA	NA	15	TRBJ1-4	TGTGCCAGCAGTGCCCAGGGGACGGCTAATGAAAAACTGTTTTTT	CASSAQGTANEKLFF
TRBV6-1	NA	NA	16	TRBJ1-1	TGTGCCAGCAGTGAACCCGGGGGTGGAATGAACACTGAAGCTTTCTTT	CASSEPGGGMNTEAFF
TRBV20-1	NA	TRBD2	16	TRBJ2-4	TGCAGTGCTAGATGGACTAGCGGGAGTACAAAAAACATTCAGTACTTC	CSARWTSGSTKNIQYF
TRBV14	few	NA	12	TRBJ1-2	TGTGCCAGCAGCCGACAGAGCTATGGCTACACCTTC	CASSRQSYGYTF
TRBV7-8	NA	NA	15	TRBJ2-1	TGTGCCAGCAGCTTGGGGCGGGGGCCGCTCTATGAGCAGTTCTTC	CASSLGRGPLYEQFF
TRBV5-1	NA	NA	13	TRBJ2-5	TGCGCCAGCAGCTTGGCCTGGGTCGAGACCCAGTACTTC	CASSLAWVETQYF
TRBV6-1	few	TRBD1	17	TRBJ2-4	TGTGCCAGCAGTAAATGGGGGACAGGGGAATCCAAAAACATTCAGTACTTC	CASSKWGTGESKNIQYF
TRBV7-9	few	TRBD2	15	TRBJ2-7	TGTGCCAGCAGAAGAGCGGGGGGTCGGTCCTACGAGCAGTACTTC	CASRRAGGRSYEQYF